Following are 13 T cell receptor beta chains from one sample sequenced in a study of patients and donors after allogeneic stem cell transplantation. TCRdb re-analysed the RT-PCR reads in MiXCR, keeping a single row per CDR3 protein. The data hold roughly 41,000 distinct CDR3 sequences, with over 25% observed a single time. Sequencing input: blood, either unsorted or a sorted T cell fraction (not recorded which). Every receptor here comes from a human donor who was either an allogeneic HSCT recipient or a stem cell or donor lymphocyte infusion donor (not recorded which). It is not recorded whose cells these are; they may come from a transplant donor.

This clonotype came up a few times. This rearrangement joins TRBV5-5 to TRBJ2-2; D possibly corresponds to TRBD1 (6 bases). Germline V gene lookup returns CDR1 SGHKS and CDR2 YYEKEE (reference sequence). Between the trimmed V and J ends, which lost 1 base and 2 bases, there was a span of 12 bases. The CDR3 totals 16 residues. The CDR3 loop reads CASSLKQGPNTGELFF. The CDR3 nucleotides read TGTGCCAGCAGCTTGAAACAGGGCCCTAACACCGGGGAGCTGTTTTTT.

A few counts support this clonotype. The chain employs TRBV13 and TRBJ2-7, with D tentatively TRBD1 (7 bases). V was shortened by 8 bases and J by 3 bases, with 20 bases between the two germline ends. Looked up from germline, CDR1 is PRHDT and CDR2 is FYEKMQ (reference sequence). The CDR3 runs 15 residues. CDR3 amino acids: CASQLRGRGDYEQYF. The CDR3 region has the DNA TGTGCCAGCCAGCTTAGGGGCAGGGGGGACTACGAGCAGTACTTC.

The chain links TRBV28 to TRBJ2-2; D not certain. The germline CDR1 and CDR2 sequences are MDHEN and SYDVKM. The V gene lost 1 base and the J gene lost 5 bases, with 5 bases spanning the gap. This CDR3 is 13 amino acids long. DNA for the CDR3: TGTGCCAGCAGTTTATACGGAACCGGGGAGCTGTTTTTT. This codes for CASSLYGTGELFF.

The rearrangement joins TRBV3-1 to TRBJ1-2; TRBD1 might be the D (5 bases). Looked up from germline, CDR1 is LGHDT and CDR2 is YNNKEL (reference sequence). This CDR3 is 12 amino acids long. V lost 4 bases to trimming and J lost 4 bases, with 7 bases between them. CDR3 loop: CASSRDFYGYTF. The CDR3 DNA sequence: TGTGCCAGCAGCCGGGACTTCTATGGCTACACCTTC.

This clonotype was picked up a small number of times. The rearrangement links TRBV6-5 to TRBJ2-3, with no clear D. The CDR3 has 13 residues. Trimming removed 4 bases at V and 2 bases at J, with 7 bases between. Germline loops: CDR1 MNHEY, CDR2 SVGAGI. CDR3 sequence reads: CASSFHNTDTQYF. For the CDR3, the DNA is TGTGCCAGCAGTTTCCACAACACAGATACGCAGTATTTT.

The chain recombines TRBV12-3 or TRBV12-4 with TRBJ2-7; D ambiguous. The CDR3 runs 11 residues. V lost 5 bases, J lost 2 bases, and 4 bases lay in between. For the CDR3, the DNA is TGTGCCAGCAGTGCCGCCTACGAGCAGTACTTC. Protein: CASSAAYEQYF.

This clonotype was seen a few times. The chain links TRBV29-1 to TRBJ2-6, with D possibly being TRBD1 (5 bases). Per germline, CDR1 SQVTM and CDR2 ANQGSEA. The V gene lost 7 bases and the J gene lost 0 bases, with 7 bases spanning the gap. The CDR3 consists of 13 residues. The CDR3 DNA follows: TGCAGCGCAGGGATCTCTGGGGCCAACGTCCTGACTTTC. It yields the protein CSAGISGANVLTF.

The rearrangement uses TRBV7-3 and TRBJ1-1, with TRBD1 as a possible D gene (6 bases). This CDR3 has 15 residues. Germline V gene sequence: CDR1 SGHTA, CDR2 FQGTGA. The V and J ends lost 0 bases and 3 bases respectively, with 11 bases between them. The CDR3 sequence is CASSLTRGRDTEAFF. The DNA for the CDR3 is TGTGCCAGCAGCTTAACGCGGGGGCGCGACACTGAAGCTTTCTTT.

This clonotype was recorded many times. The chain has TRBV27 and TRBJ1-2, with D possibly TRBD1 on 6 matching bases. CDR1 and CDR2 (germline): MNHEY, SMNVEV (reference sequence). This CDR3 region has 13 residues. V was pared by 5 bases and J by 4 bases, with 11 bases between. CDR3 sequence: CASSLKGGYGYTF. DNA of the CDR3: TGTGCCAGCAGTCTTAAGGGGGGCTATGGCTACACCTTC.

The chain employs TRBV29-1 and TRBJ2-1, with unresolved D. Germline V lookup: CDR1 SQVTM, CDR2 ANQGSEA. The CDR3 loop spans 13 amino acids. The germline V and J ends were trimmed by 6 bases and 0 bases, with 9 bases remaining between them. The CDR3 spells CSVRASSYNEQFF. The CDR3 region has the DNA TGCAGCGTGCGTGCGAGCTCCTACAATGAGCAGTTCTTC.

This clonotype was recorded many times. CDR3 in DNA: TGTGCCAGCAGTCCCTCGGACTTCTATGAGCAGTTCTTC. Translated, it gives CASSPSDFYEQFF. The V gene is TRBV12-3 or TRBV12-4, the J gene TRBJ2-1; weak D call: TRBD2 (5 bases). Trimming shortened V by 5 bases and J by 8 bases, and 13 bases separated the two germline ends. This CDR3 has 13 amino acids.

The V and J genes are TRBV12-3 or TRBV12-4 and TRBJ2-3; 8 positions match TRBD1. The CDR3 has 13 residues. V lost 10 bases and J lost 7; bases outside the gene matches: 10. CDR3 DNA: TGTGCCACCCTCCCCCAGGGGGCGTATACGCAGTATTTT. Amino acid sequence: CATLPQGAYTQYF.

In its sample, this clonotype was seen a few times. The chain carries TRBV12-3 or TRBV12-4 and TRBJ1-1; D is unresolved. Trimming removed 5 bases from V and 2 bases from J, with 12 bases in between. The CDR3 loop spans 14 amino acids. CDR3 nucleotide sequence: TGTGCCAGCAGTCGCTGGCGGCATAACACTGAAGCTTTCTTT. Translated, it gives CASSRWRHNTEAFF.